Detailed here is one TCR beta chain. From germline, CDR1 is SGDLS and CDR2 YYNGEE. CDR3 size: 13 residues. The V and J ends lost 2 bases and 9 bases respectively, with 12 bases between them. This record belongs to a study of cytomegalovirus exposure and HLA in healthy donors. The method was immunoSEQ multiplex PCR; TCRdb's version includes in-frame clones alone and lacks a portion of them. The sample contains tens of thousands of clones, over 90% of which appear only once. The chain recombines TRBV9 with TRBJ2-1, with a possible D match to TRBD1 (6 bases). This receptor was taken from a man younger than 35 in good health and CMV-seronegative. Input material: PBMCs. The CDR3 DNA is TGTGCCAGCAGCGTCCGGGACAATATTGAGCAGTTCTTC. Encoded protein: CASSVRDNIEQFF.